This T cell receptor beta chain was retrieved from a study of T cells in Graves' hyperthyroidism and ophthalmopathy. Researchers amplified the TCR beta CDR3 regions from RNA transcripts. Carried out on the TCR CDR3, a first-round RT-PCR used the HTBI primer set. From the multiplex PCR reads, TCRdb called clonotypes with MiXCR, one entry per CDR3 protein. The sample yields 200,000 to 250,000 distinct CDR3 sequences, approximately 20% seen once. The study enrolled patients aged 18 to 65 with newly diagnosed hyperthyroidism of under 2 months' duration. Diagnostic decisions used clinical symptoms, serum thyroxine and TRAb, thyroid ultrasound and orbital computed tomography. The CDR3 has 14 residues. The germline gives CDR1 GTSNPN, CDR2 SVGIG (reference sequence). Trimming removed 2 bases from V and 4 bases from J; junction bases left unmatched: 2.

Material for sequencing was blood. This TCR was recovered from a middle-aged man with Graves' hyperthyroidism. The chain links TRBV30 to TRBJ2-4, with 10 positions matching TRBD1. The CDR3 spells CAWSTGQGKNIQYF. CDR3 in DNA: TGTGCCTGGAGTACGGGACAGGGGAAAAACATTCAGTACTTC.